This T cell receptor beta chain was sequenced during a study of regulatory T cells in long-lasting Graves disease. Trimming took 5 bases from V and 5 from J; bases not matched to a gene: 7. CDR1 and CDR2 from the germline V gene are DFQATT and SNEGSKA (reference sequence). CDR3 length: 14 amino acids. Note on this clonotype: The antigen is not known.

Combining iRepertoire HTBI primers with Arm-PCR of CDR3 regions, the authors built TCR beta libraries. TCRdb used MiXCR to reprocess the multiplex PCR reads, holding one entry per CDR3 protein. Among 360,000 or so distinct CDR3 sequences, 15% to 20% were seen once, and the ten largest hold around 20%. General study findings and limits: New patients shared more than 750 public clonotypes, fewer than the approximately 3,000 shared by persistent patients. Less diverse TCR repertoires were seen in persistent Graves' patients than in newly diagnosed ones.

Time point specified: newly diagnosed GD, antithyroid drugs for less than 3 months. PBMCs provided the RNA from which the TCR library was made. The same data also contributed to another study, on T cells in Graves' hyperthyroidism and ophthalmopathy. This second report adds: In blood, most of the thyroid clonotypes expanded above 0.001 were also present.

The sample consisted of peripheral blood mononuclear cells (PBMCs), taken at new diagnosis, from a patient treated with antithyroid drugs. The sequence was collected from a woman younger than 35 with Graves disease. V and J are TRBV20-1 and TRBJ2-5, with 11 bases fitting TRBD2. In nucleotides, the CDR3 is TGCAGTGCTCGTAGCGGGGGGGACGGGGAGACCCAGTACTTC. Its protein product is CSARSGGDGETQYF.